This TCR beta chain was obtained from a study of T cell responses to AZD1222 COVID-19 vaccine. Overall study findings and caveats: An increase in Spike-specific TCR breadth and depth was observed after two AZD1222 doses. In a largely white British group with more females than males, clonal diversity was possibly underestimated. Among vaccine-associated CD4 TCRs, coverage spanned spike, with dominance at 160-218 and 743-854.

Notes on this clone: Its antigen is as yet unknown.

Sequencing was performed with immunoSEQ multiplex PCR; in TCRdb, only in-frame clones are kept and a portion is missing. Of 150,000 to 200,000 clones listed, approximately 86% are singletons. CDR3 length: 14 residues. The germline CDR1 and CDR2 sequences are LGHNT and FRNRAP. V was clipped by 4 bases and J by 12 bases, with 21 bases between them. The V and J genes are TRBV12-5 and TRBJ1-1; D uncertain. This TCR was sampled from an adult in good health. The specimen comprised peripheral blood, sampled on day 0 of AZD1222 vaccination. In DNA, the CDR3 is TGTGCTAGTGGTTCATACTACGACGCCGGTGGGACTTTCTTT. It translates to CASGSYYDAGGTFF.